The next 29 T cell receptor beta chains were all read from a single sample in a study of T-cell memory formation after mild COVID-19 (dated by TCRdb to the early 2020s). Receptor libraries were prepared by 5' RACE. The instrument given in TCRdb is Illumina NovaSeq 6000. TCRdb handled the public reads itself, with Q25 trimming in fastp and clone calling in MiXCR, and kept productive beta chains. Every CDR3 protein is listed once, alongside the most common genes and DNA of its rows. A total of roughly 450,000 distinct CDR3 sequences appear in this sample, 18% of them only once. The ten largest clones add up to approximately 21% of the sample. Sample: PBMCs or a T cell subset sorted from them (not recorded which). The receptors shown here come from a man aged 18 to 30 who had mild COVID-19 (a few samples of this study predate the infection). The sample titles of this study are shuffled in the database, so cell type and time point are left out; the donor was told from shared clones.

The chain recombines TRBV27 with TRBJ2-2; D may correspond to TRBD1 or TRBD2 (5 bases each). The length of the CDR3 is 18 residues. CDR1 MNHEY and CDR2 SMNVEV come from the germline V gene (reference sequence). V lost 0 bases and J lost 9, with 23 bases in between. The CDR3 nucleotides are TGTGCCAGCAGTTTATCCTACCCCGGGACGAGGGGATCGAGGGAGCTGTTTTTT. Translation gives CASSLSYPGTRGSRELFF.

A few counts support this clonotype. The chain employs TRBV5-1 and TRBJ1-6; TRBD1 might be the D (5 bases). V was shortened by 3 bases and J by 5 bases, with 12 bases between the two germline ends. CDR1 and CDR2 from the germline V gene are SGHRS and YFSETQ. This CDR3 comprises 15 residues. The CDR3 loop is CASSYLGTDNSPLHF. The CDR3 bases are TGCGCCAGCAGCTACCTCGGGACCGATAATTCACCCCTCCACTTT.

The gene calls are TRBV19 and TRBJ2-2; tentative D call: TRBD2 (6 bases). Trimming took 5 bases from V and 7 from J, leaving 11 bases between them. This CDR3 contains 13 residues. Germline V gene lookup returns CDR1 LNHDA and CDR2 SQIVND (reference sequence). CDR3 loop: CASSSQGGGELFF. The DNA for the CDR3 is TGTGCCAGTAGTTCCCAGGGAGGCGGGGAGCTGTTTTTT.

This chain joins TRBV5-1 and TRBJ1-1, with a tentative D call TRBD1 (6 bases). The CDR3 is 13 amino acids. Trimming pared 0 bases from V and 7 bases from J, leaving 10 bases between. Germline V CDR1 and CDR2: SGHRS, YFSETQ. DNA of the CDR3: TGCGCCAGCAGCTTGGGGACAGCCGGTGAAGCTTTCTTT. This codes for CASSLGTAGEAFF.

A few counts support this clonotype. V gene TRBV27 combines with J gene TRBJ2-7; D is possibly TRBD2 (5 bases). Germline V gene sequence: CDR1 MNHEY, CDR2 SMNVEV (reference sequence). V was cut by 0 bases and J by 1 base, with 10 bases left in between. The CDR3 runs to 15 residues. CDR3 in DNA: TGTGCCAGCAGTTTATCAGGGAGACTTTCCTACGAGCAGTACTTC. This gives the protein CASSLSGRLSYEQYF.

The chain employs TRBV7-9 and TRBJ1-2, with 7 bases matching TRBD1. This CDR3 is 16 amino acids long. The germline V gene encodes CDR1 SEHNR and CDR2 FQNEAQ (reference sequence). V gave up 6 bases and J gave up 4 bases; unmatched junction bases: 14. The DNA of the CDR3 is TGTGCCAGCAGGGAGAGCACAGGGGTTCGGGGCTATGGCTACACCTTC. Translated: CASRESTGVRGYGYTF.

The chain has TRBV28 and TRBJ1-2; the D gene is possibly TRBD1 (5 bases). V lost 1 base and J 5 bases, leaving 20 bases between the germline ends. CDR3 length: 17 amino acids. CDR1 MDHEN and CDR2 SYDVKM come from the germline V gene. Written as DNA, the CDR3 is TGTGCCAGCAGTTTATCTTTCCTTCATCGACAGATATATGGCTACACCTTC. Translation: CASSLSFLHRQIYGYTF.

The V and J genes are TRBV11-2 and TRBJ1-2, with D uncertain. Germline CDR1 SGHAT, CDR2 FQNNGV. Trimming stripped 0 bases from V and 1 base from J, with 9 bases between. The CDR3 has 15 residues. For the CDR3, the DNA is TGTGCCAGCAGCTTAGATTCGGATGGTAACTATGGCTACACCTTC. It yields the protein CASSLDSDGNYGYTF.

The chain carries TRBV2 and TRBJ2-3; D ambiguous. V was trimmed by 4 bases and J by 5 bases, leaving 7 bases between them. There are 12 residues in the CDR3. Germline V gene data show CDR1 as SNHLY and CDR2 as FYNNEI. The CDR3 DNA reads TGTGCCAGCAGTGGAGTTAGAGATACGCAGTATTTT. Translated, it gives CASSGVRDTQYF.

A remark on this clonotype: One end of the junction does not line up with germline, which may come from a read error. The CDR3 DNA is TGTGCAAGCATAACAGTCCGATTGAACACTGAAGCTTTCTTT. Amino acids: CASITVRLNTEAFF. The chain is built from TRBV6-2 or TRBV6-3 and TRBJ1-1; D is unclear. Germline-derived CDR1 and CDR2 are MNHEY and SVGEGT. CDR3 length: 14 residues.

This chain links TRBV14 with TRBJ2-3, with 14 bases matching TRBD2. Trimming cost V 0 bases and J 3 bases; bases outside gene matches: 2. In germline, CDR1 is SGHDN, CDR2 FVKESK. There are 17 residues in the CDR3. The CDR3 here is CASSQEWTSGGTDTQYF. The DNA of the CDR3 is TGTGCCAGCAGCCAAGAATGGACTAGCGGGGGGACAGATACGCAGTATTTT. Filled out from reference TRBV14 and TRBJ2-3, the complete variable domain reads EAGVTQFPSHSVIEKGQTVTLRCDPISGHDNLYWYRRVMGKEIKFLLHFVKESKQDESGMPNNRFLAERTGGTYSTLKVQPAELEDSGVYFCASSQEWTSGGTDTQYFGPGTRLTVL.

V is TRBV18 and J is TRBJ2-7, with 9 bases matching TRBD1. CDR3 size: 15 residues. Germline CDR1 reads KGHSH; CDR2 reads LQKENI. Trimming took 3 bases from V and 3 from J; bases not matched to a gene: 6. The CDR3 DNA reads as TGTGCCAGCTCACCGTACCCGGGACAGGGCTACGAGCAGTACTTC. Amino acids: CASSPYPGQGYEQYF.

The rearrangement joins TRBV30 to TRBJ2-2; 7 bases map to TRBD2. V shed 5 bases and J 4 bases; nucleotides not matched to a gene: 10. CDR1 GTSNPN and CDR2 SVGIG come from the germline V gene (reference sequence). The length of the CDR3 is 15 residues. In DNA form, the CDR3 reads TGTGCCTGGGCCCCGTGGGGGGGAGGCACCGGGGAGCTGTTTTTT. Translation gives CAWAPWGGGTGELFF.

In this sample, this clonotype turned up a few times. This CDR3 is CASSLAAKQETQYF. CDR3 DNA sequence: TGCGCCAGCAGCTTGGCCGCGAAGCAAGAGACCCAGTACTTC. This sequence joins TRBV5-1 and TRBJ2-5; D is uncertain. CDR3 length: 14 amino acids. CDR1 and CDR2 (germline): SGHRS, YFSETQ. Deletions cut 0 bases from V and 2 bases from J, with 8 bases between.

The V call is TRBV4-1, the J call TRBJ1-2, with a weak D call TRBD1 (6 bases). Between the trimmed V and J ends, which lost 0 bases and 5 bases, there was a span of 13 bases. Germline loops: CDR1 MGHRA, CDR2 YSYEKL. This CDR3 region has 15 residues. In DNA, the CDR3 is TGCGCCAGCAGCCAAGACGGTAGGGGGGCGTATGGCTACACCTTC. Protein sequence: CASSQDGRGAYGYTF.

This clonotype has a handful of counts. The chain links TRBV30 to TRBJ2-3; D not resolved. V was shortened by 1 base and J by 7 bases, with 6 bases between the two germline ends. In germline, CDR1 is GTSNPN, CDR2 SVGIG (reference sequence). CDR3 length: 11 amino acids. The CDR3 loop is CAWSARYTQYF. CDR3 bases: TGTGCCTGGAGTGCGAGGTATACGCAGTATTTT.

The CDR3 reads CASSQGGRGDRYNEQFF. The CDR3 bases are TGTGCCAGCAGCCAAGGTGGTAGGGGGGACCGCTACAATGAGCAGTTCTTC. The chain has TRBV4-2 and TRBJ2-1, with D perhaps matching TRBD1 or TRBD2 (6 bases each). Trimming removed 1 base from V and 3 bases from J, with 16 bases in between. Germline assignment: CDR1 LGHNA and CDR2 YNFKEQ. The CDR3 is 17 residues long.

The chain links TRBV27 to TRBJ2-2; D possibly corresponds to TRBD2 (6 bases). This CDR3 has 12 residues. V was cut by 6 bases and J by 7 bases, with 9 bases left in between. The germline V gene has CDR1 MNHEY and CDR2 SMNVEV (reference sequence). CDR3: CASRLAFGELFF. The CDR3 bases are TGTGCCAGCAGACTAGCTTTCGGGGAGCTGTTTTTT.

J is TRBJ2-7 and V is TRBV29-1, with a weak D call TRBD2 (5 bases). The CDR3 consists of 14 residues. Germline V gene sequence: CDR1 SQVTM, CDR2 ANQGSEA. V lost 7 bases, J lost 0 bases, and 16 bases lay in between. CDR3: CSAGLEGHSYEQYV. For the CDR3, the DNA is TGCAGCGCAGGACTTGAGGGTCACTCCTACGAGCAGTACGTC.

This chain uses TRBV12-3 or TRBV12-4 with TRBJ2-5, with D tentatively TRBD1 or TRBD2 (5 bases each). The V and J ends lost 8 bases and 8 bases respectively, with 21 bases between them. The CDR3 is 14 amino acids. The CDR3 is CASRPGTGLETQYF. The CDR3 DNA reads as TGTGCCAGCCGTCCTGGGACGGGGCTCGAAACCCAGTACTTC.

This clonotype appeared a few times. The CDR3 is CASSHRGTSTGELFF. The CDR3 bases are TGTGCCAGCAGCCACAGGGGAACCTCCACCGGGGAGCTGTTTTTT. The chain links TRBV6-2 or TRBV6-3 to TRBJ2-2; 7 nucleotides match TRBD1. The V gene end was trimmed by 6 bases and the J gene end by 4 bases; junction bases not matched to a gene: 8. This CDR3 spans 15 amino acids. Germline V gives CDR1 MNHEY, CDR2 SVGEGT.

The chain has TRBV6-5 and TRBJ2-7; possibly TRBD1 for D (6 bases). CDR3 size: 13 residues. Germline assignment: CDR1 MNHEY and CDR2 SVGAGI. V was shortened by 6 bases and J by 5 bases, with 14 bases between the two germline ends. In nucleotides, the CDR3 is TGTGCCAGCAGAGAAACAGGGAACAACGAGCAGTACTTC. Protein sequence: CASRETGNNEQYF.

The chain carries TRBV5-1 and TRBJ2-7, with 12 positions matching TRBD1. The CDR3 spans 13 residues. The trim removed 4 bases at V and 6 bases at J, leaving 2 bases unmatched. Germline-derived CDR1 and CDR2 are SGHRS and YFSETQ. The CDR3 coding sequence is TGCGCCAGCAGCCGGGACAGGGGGCTCGAGCAGTACTTC. Amino acid sequence: CASSRDRGLEQYF.

The rearrangement joins TRBV11-2 to TRBJ2-3; the D gene is possibly TRBD1 (6 bases). The CDR3 is 17 amino acids. Germline V gene lookup returns CDR1 SGHAT and CDR2 FQNNGV. Trimming took off 1 base at V and 2 bases at J, with 16 bases between the two ends. CDR3 sequence reads: CASSLGLLGANTDTQYF. CDR3 in DNA: TGTGCCAGCAGCTTAGGGCTTTTGGGGGCAAACACAGATACGCAGTATTTT.

This clonotype was detected ten times or more. The chain has TRBV7-2 and TRBJ2-1; D is possibly TRBD2 (5 bases). Germline V gene data show CDR1 as SGHTA and CDR2 as FQGNSA. The V and J ends lost 6 bases and 9 bases respectively, with 15 bases between them. The CDR3 is made up of 13 amino acids. The CDR3 is CASSQWTGGEQFF. In DNA form, the CDR3 reads TGTGCCAGCAGTCAATGGACCGGAGGTGAGCAGTTCTTC.

This clonotype was seen a single time. CDR3: CSVEGVGTENTEAFF. In DNA form, the CDR3 reads TGCAGCGTTGAGGGGGTCGGGACAGAAAACACTGAAGCTTTCTTT. The chain is built from TRBV29-1 and TRBJ1-1, with TRBD1 matching over 7 bases. This CDR3 is 15 amino acids long. J lost 2 bases, V lost 3 bases, and 9 bases had no gene match. Germline CDR1 and CDR2: SQVTM and ANQGSEA.

This chain links TRBV19 with TRBJ2-1; the match to TRBD2 covers 8 bases. V shed 7 bases and J 6 bases; nucleotides not matched to a gene: 11. The germline V gene encodes CDR1 LNHDA and CDR2 SQIVND (reference sequence). The CDR3 has 15 residues. CDR3 nucleotide sequence: TGTGCCAGTAAATGGGTCGCGGGAGGAATCAATGAGCAGTTCTTC. Its protein is CASKWVAGGINEQFF. Based on the CDR3 plus reference TRBV19 and TRBJ2-1, the full variable domain is DGGITQSPKYLFRKEGQNVTLSCEQNLNHDAMYWYRQDPGQGLRLIYYSQIVNDFQKGDIAEGYSVSREKKESFPLTVTSAQKNPTAFYLCASKWVAGGINEQFFGPGTRLTVL.

This chain uses TRBV6-6 with TRBJ2-3, with D perhaps matching TRBD2 (5 bases). CDR1 MNHNY and CDR2 SVGAGI come from the germline V gene (reference sequence). The length of the CDR3 is 14 residues. With 8 bases removed from V and 1 base from J, the gap between germline ends came to 13 bases. CDR3 in DNA: TGTGCCAGCGCGGGTCCAACCGGCACAGATACGCAGTATTTT. This codes for CASAGPTGTDTQYF.

The V and J genes are TRBV14 and TRBJ2-2, with unresolved D. Germline loops: CDR1 SGHDN, CDR2 FVKESK. V lost 1 base to trimming and J lost 6 bases, with 12 bases between them. CDR3 size: 15 residues. The CDR3 sequence: CASSQVAVWSGELFF. The CDR3 region has the DNA TGTGCCAGCAGCCAAGTGGCAGTTTGGTCCGGGGAGCTGTTTTTT.